This TCR beta chain was identified in a study of T cells in Graves' hyperthyroidism and ophthalmopathy. The CDR3 regions of TCR beta were amplified from RNA transcripts. The study used the HTBI primer set for a first-round RT-PCR of the TCR CDR3. TCRdb itself ran the multiplex PCR reads through MiXCR, one entry per CDR3 protein. The sample yields about 34,000 distinct CDR3 sequences, around half seen once. There are many counts of this clonotype. The receptor comes from a woman in her forties with Graves' ophthalmopathy. Sequences were obtained from blood.

The CDR3 DNA follows: TGTGCCAGCAGCTCGCGGGACAGGGGATTTGGAAACACCATATATTTT. Its protein product is CASSSRDRGFGNTIYF. This chain joins TRBV7-8 and TRBJ1-3, with TRBD1 identical over 10 bases. There are 16 residues in the CDR3. The germline V gene has CDR1 SGHVS and CDR2 FQNEAQ. V shed 4 bases, J shed 3 bases, and the junction held 6 bases outside the gene matches.